Presented here are 12 T cell receptor beta chains from one specimen sequenced in a study of cytomegalovirus exposure and HLA in healthy donors. Vbeta (60) and Jbeta (13) primers were used in the PCR. Sequencing used immunoSEQ multiplex PCR; TCRdb keeps in-frame clones, though not all of them. In the table there are fewer than 250,000 clones, around 90% of which are singletons. What was sequenced was PBMCs. These receptors all come from a woman in her late teens or twenties in good health and CMV-seronegative.

The rearrangement links TRBV28 to TRBJ1-2; the D gene is possibly TRBD1 (6 bases). This CDR3 has 12 residues. V was shortened by 9 bases and J by 2 bases, with 10 bases between the two germline ends. CDR1 is MDHEN, CDR2 SYDVKM, per germline. CDR3 loop: CASTGPNYGYTF. Written as DNA, the CDR3 is TGTGCCAGTACAGGGCCCAACTATGGCTACACCTTC.

This chain connects TRBV5-1 to TRBJ1-4; D unclear. The CDR3 consists of 15 residues. Per germline, CDR1 SGHRS and CDR2 YFSETQ. V was clipped by 0 bases and J by 2 bases, with 8 bases between them. CDR3 amino acids: CASSLGSFTNEKLFF. The CDR3 DNA sequence: TGCGCCAGCAGCTTGGGAAGCTTTACTAATGAAAAACTGTTTTTT. Supplemented by reference TRBV5-1 and TRBJ1-4, the full variable domain reads KAGVTQTPRYLIKTRGQQVTLSCSPISGHRSVSWYQQTPGQGLQFLFEYFSETQRNKGNFPGRFSGRQFSNSRSEMNVSTLELGDSALYLCASSLGSFTNEKLFFGSGTQLSVL.

This sequence joins TRBV5-6 and TRBJ2-5; TRBD2 might be the D (5 bases). The CDR3 contains 14 residues. CDR1 is SGHDT, CDR2 YYEEEE, per germline. Trimming took 8 bases from V and 4 from J, leaving 18 bases between them. CDR3 sequence (DNA): TGTGCCAGTAGTTCAGGACTTAACCTAGAGACCCAGTACTTC. It yields the protein CASSSGLNLETQYF.

This sequence joins TRBV28 and TRBJ1-6; tentatively, D is TRBD1 (6 bases). V gave up 6 bases and J gave up 7 bases, with 16 bases separating them. The V gene's germline CDR1 is MDHEN and CDR2 SYDVKM. The CDR3 totals 15 residues. The CDR3 region is CASSFVQGGNSPLHF. DNA of the CDR3: TGTGCCAGCAGCTTCGTACAGGGTGGGAATTCACCCCTCCACTTT.

The V gene is TRBV6-5, the J gene TRBJ1-2; TRBD1 aligns across 8 bases. The CDR3 has 16 amino acids. Germline V CDR1 and CDR2: MNHEY, SVGAGI. V shed 2 bases, J shed 7 bases, and the junction held 12 bases outside the gene matches. CDR3 amino acids: CASSYGSGQGASGYTF. The CDR3, as DNA: TGTGCCAGCAGTTACGGATCTGGGCAGGGGGCGAGTGGCTACACCTTC.

This clone was counted once. V and J are TRBV11-2 and TRBJ2-5; TRBD1 aligns across 8 bases. Trimming cost V 2 bases and J 3 bases; bases outside gene matches: 8. The CDR3 is 16 residues long. Germline assignment: CDR1 SGHAT and CDR2 FQNNGV. The CDR3 nucleotides read TGTGCCAGCAGCTTACCAGGGGGCGAGAAGGAAGAGACCCAGTACTTC. This translates into CASSLPGGEKEETQYF. The whole variable domain, filled in from reference TRBV11-2 and TRBJ2-5, reads EAGVAQSPRYKIIEKRQSVAFWCNPISGHATLYWYQQILGQGPKLLIQFQNNGVVDDSQLPKDRFSAERLKGVDSTLKIQPAKLEDSAVYLCASSLPGGEKEETQYFGPGTRLLVL.

This clone occurred once. The CDR3 nucleotides read TGTGCCAGCAGTTACTCGGGGACAGGGGTCGATACGCAGTATTTT. Amino acids: CASSYSGTGVDTQYF. The V gene is TRBV6-5, the J gene TRBJ2-3; 10 bases match TRBD1. J lost 6 bases, V lost 0 bases, and 3 bases had no gene match. This CDR3 has 15 amino acids. Germline V gives CDR1 MNHEY, CDR2 SVGAGI.

The J gene is TRBJ1-1, the V gene TRBV9; 10 bases match TRBD1. The V and J ends lost 3 bases and 4 bases, in that order; junction bases with no gene match: 9. CDR1 and CDR2 (germline): SGDLS, YYNGEE. This CDR3 contains 16 residues. CDR3 residues: CASSARQGAQRTEAFF. The CDR3 nucleotides read TGTGCCAGCAGCGCCAGACAGGGGGCCCAACGCACTGAAGCTTTCTTT. Complete variable domain (other parts from reference TRBV9 and TRBJ1-1): DSGVTQTPKHLITATGQRVTLRCSPRSGDLSVYWYQQSLDQGLQFLIQYYNGEERAKGNILERFSAQQFPDLHSELNLSSLELGDSALYFCASSARQGAQRTEAFFGQGTRLTVV.

The genes are TRBV5-1 and TRBJ1-1, with TRBD1 matching over 10 bases. This CDR3 has 17 amino acids. V was pared by 0 bases and J by 5 bases, with 10 bases of the junction left unmatched. Germline V gene data show CDR1 as SGHRS and CDR2 as YFSETQ. Written as DNA, the CDR3 is TGCGCCAGCAGCTTGGCCCTGACAGGGGGCGAAAAGACTGAAGCTTTCTTT. This gives the protein CASSLALTGGEKTEAFF.

This sequence joins TRBV11-2 and TRBJ1-5, with 11 positions matching TRBD1. Per the germline V gene, CDR1 is SGHAT and CDR2 is FQNNGV. V shed 5 bases and J 3 bases; nucleotides not matched to a gene: 6. CDR3 length equals 16 residues. This chain's CDR3 is CASSPGTGGFNQPQHF. In nucleotides, the CDR3 is TGTGCCAGCAGCCCTGGGACAGGGGGTTTCAATCAGCCCCAGCATTTT.

Regarding this clone: This CDR3 is also generated by other DNA sequences in the sample. The V call is TRBV15, the J call TRBJ2-1, with 7 bases lining up with TRBD2. The ends lost 6 bases at V and 3 bases at J; junction bases unmatched: 2. The CDR3 spans 13 residues. From germline, CDR1 is LNHNV and CDR2 YYDKDF (reference sequence). The CDR3 loop is CATSGGSYNEQFF. DNA of the CDR3: TGTGCCACCAGTGGCGGGAGCTACAATGAGCAGTTCTTC. The variable domain in full, completed from reference TRBV15 and TRBJ2-1, reads DAMVIQNPRYQVTQFGKPVTLSCSQTLNHNVMYWYQQKSSQAPKLLFHYYDKDFNNEADTPDNFQSRRPNTSFCFLDIRSPGLGDTAMYLCATSGGSYNEQFFGPGTRLTVL.

This clone turned up a few times. The chain links TRBV5-1 to TRBJ2-5; perhaps TRBD1 as D (5 bases). With 0 bases removed from V and 1 base from J, the gap between germline ends came to 7 bases. CDR3 size: 14 residues. Per the germline V gene, CDR1 is SGHRS and CDR2 is YFSETQ. CDR3 nucleotides: TGCGCCAGCAGCTTGGCTGGGGCCCAAGAGACCCAGTACTTC. Protein: CASSLAGAQETQYF.